The 4 T cell receptor beta chains below come from one sample, sequenced in a study of human T cells and chemical hapten exposure. TCRdb re-analysed the 5' RACE reads in MiXCR, keeping a single row per CDR3 protein. The sample has under 150,000 distinct CDR3 sequences, roughly 18% seen once. Blood, whole and unfractionated, served as the source for total RNA extraction. These receptors originate from a human donor in good health.

In its sample, this clonotype was seen many times. The rearrangement links TRBV4-1 to TRBJ1-3; D might be TRBD1 (5 bases). CDR1 and CDR2 (germline): MGHRA, YSYEKL. Trimming removed 3 bases at V and 10 bases at J, with 13 bases between. The CDR3 covers 13 residues. The CDR3 region has the DNA TGCGCCAGCAGCCACAGGGCCCTGGGAACCATATATTTT. Amino acid sequence: CASSHRALGTIYF.

This clonotype was seen a handful of times. V and J are TRBV2 and TRBJ2-3, with 16 nucleotides matching TRBD2. The germline V gene has CDR1 SNHLY and CDR2 FYNNEI. Trimming took 6 bases from V and 4 from J; bases not matched to a gene: 7. The CDR3 totals 17 residues. The CDR3 DNA is TGTGCCAGCAGCGCCGAGGGACTAGCGGGAGGGGCAGATACGCAGTATTTT. Protein: CASSAEGLAGGADTQYF.

This clonotype was observed a handful of times. The V gene is TRBV28, the J gene TRBJ2-5; 11 bases are shared with TRBD2. CDR3 size: 18 residues. Germline loops: CDR1 MDHEN, CDR2 SYDVKM. J gave up 9 bases and V 2 bases, and 17 bases lay outside the gene matches. The CDR3 bases are TGTGCCAGCAGTTTAGGGTTCCTAGCGGGAGGCCTGCGGAAGGCCCAGTACTTC. It encodes CASSLGFLAGGLRKAQYF.

The chain combines TRBV7-3 with TRBJ2-5; D not certain. The CDR3 length is 14 residues. Germline CDR1 is SGHTA and CDR2 is FQGTGA. Trimming cost V 5 bases and J 5 bases, with 15 bases left between them. CDR3 nucleotides: TGTGCCAGCAGCCCCCTGGGCTCATTTGAGACCCAGTACTTC. It codes for CASSPLGSFETQYF.